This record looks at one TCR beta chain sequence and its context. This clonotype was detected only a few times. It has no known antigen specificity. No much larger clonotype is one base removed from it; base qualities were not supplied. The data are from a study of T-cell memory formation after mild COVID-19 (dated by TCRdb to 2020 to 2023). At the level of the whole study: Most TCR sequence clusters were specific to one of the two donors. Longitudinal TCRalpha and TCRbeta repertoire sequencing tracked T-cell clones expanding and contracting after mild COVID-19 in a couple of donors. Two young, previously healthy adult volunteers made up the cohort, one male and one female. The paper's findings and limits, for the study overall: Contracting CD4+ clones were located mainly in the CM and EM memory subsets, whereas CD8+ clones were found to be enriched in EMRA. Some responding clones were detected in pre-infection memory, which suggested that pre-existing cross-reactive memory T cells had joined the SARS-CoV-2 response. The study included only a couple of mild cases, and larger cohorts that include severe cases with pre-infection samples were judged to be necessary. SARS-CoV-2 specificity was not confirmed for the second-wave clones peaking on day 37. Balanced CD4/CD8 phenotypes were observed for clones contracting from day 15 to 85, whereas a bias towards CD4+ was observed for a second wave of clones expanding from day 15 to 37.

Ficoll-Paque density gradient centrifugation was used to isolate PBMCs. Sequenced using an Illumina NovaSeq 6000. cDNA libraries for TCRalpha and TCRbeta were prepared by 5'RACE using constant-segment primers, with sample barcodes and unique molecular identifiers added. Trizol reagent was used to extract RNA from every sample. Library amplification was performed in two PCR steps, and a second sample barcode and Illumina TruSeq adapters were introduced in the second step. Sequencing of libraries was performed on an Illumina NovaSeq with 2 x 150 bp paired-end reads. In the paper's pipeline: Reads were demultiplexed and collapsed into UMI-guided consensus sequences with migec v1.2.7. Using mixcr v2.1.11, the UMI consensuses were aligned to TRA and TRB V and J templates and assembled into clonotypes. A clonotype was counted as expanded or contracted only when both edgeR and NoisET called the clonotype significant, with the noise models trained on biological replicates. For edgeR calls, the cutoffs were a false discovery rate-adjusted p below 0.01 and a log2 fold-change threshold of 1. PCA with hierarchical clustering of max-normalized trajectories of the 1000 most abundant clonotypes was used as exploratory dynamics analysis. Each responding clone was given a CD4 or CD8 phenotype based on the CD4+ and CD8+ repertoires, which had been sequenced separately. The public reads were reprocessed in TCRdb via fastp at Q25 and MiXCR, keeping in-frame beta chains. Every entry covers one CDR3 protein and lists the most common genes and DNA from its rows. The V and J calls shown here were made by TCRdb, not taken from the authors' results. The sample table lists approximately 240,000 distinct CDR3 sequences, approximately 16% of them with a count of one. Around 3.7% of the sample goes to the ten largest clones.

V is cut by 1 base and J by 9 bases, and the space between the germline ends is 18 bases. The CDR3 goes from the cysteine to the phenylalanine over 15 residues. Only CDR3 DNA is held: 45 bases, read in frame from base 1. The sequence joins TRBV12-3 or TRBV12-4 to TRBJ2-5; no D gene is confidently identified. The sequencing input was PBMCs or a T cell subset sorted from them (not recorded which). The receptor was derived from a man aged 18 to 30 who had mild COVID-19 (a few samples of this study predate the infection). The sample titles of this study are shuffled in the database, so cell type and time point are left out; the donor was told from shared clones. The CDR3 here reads CASSLVVGNPRAQYF. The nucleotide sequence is TGTGCCAGCAGTTTAGTCGTGGGCAACCCAAGGGCCCAGTACTTC.